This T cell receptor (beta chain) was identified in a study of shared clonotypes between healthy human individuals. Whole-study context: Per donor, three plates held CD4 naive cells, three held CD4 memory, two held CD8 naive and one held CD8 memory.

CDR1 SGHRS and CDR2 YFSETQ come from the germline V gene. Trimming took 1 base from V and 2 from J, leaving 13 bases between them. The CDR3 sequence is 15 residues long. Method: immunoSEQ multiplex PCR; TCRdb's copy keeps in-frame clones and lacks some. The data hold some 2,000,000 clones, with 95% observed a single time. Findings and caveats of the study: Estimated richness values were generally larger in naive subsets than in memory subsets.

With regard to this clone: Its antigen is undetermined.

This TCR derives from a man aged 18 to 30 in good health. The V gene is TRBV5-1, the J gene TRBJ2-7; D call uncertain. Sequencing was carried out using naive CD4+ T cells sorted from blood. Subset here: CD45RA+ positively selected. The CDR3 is CASSLLSARPYEQYF. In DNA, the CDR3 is TGCGCCAGCAGCTTGTTAAGCGCCAGGCCCTACGAGCAGTACTTC.